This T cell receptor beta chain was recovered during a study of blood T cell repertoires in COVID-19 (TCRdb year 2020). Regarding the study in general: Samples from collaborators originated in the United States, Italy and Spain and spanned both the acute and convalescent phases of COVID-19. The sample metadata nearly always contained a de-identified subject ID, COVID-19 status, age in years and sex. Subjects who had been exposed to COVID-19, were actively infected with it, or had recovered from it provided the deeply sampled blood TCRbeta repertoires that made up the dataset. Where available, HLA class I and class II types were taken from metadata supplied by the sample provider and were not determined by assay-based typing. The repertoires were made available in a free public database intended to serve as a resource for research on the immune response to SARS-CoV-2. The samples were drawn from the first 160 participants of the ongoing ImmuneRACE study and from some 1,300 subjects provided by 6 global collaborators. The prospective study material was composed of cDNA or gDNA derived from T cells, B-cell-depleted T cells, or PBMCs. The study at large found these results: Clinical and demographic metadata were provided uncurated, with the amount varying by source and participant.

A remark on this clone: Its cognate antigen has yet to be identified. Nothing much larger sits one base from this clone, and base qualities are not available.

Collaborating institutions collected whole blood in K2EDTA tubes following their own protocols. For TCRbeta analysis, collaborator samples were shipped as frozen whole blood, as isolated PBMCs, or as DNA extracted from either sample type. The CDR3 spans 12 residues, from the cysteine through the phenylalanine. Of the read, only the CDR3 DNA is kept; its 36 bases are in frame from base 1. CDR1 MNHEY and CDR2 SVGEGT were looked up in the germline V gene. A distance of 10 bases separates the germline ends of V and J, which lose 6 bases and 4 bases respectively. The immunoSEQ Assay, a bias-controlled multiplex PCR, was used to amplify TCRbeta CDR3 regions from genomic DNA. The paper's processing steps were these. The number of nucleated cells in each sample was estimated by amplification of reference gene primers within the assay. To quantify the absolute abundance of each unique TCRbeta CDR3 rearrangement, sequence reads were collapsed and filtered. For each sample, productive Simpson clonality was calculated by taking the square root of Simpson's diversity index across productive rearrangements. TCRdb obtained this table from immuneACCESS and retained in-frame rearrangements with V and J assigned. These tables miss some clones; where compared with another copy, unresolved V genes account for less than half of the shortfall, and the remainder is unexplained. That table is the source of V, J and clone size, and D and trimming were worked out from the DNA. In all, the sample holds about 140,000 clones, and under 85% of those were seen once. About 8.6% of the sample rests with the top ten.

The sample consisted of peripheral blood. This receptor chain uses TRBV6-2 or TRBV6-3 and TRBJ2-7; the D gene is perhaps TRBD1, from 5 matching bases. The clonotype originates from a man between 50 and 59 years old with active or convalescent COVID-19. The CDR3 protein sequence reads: CASSTDTYEQYF. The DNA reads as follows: TGTGCCAGCAGCACGGACACGTACGAGCAGTACTTC.